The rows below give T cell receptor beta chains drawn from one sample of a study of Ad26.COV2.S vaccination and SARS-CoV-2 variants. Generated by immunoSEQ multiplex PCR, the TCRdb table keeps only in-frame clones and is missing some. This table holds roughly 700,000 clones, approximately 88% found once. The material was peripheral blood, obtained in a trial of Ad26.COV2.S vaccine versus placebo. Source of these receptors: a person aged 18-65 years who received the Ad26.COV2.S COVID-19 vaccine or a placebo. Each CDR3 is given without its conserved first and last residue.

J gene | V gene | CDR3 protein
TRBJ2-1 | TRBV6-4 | ASSDTAYNEQF
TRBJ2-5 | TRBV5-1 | ASSGGGVETQY
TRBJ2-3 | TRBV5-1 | ASSSVLGKGTDTQY
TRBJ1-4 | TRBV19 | ASSRRDGSREKLF
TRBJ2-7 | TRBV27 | ATNHRYEQY
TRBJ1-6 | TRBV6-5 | ASSPHRGTDSPLH
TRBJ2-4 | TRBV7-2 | ASSPVGGGIQY
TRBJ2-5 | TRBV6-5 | ASSYSHGLQETQY
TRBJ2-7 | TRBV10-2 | ASSDSGRNEQY
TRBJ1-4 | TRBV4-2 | ASSQDKQFATNEKLF
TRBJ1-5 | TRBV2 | ASRGTGGANQPQH
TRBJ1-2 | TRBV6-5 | ASSHPGSLKGYT
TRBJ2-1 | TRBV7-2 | ASSFLDRGANEQF
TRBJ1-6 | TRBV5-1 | ASSLAPSDNSPLH
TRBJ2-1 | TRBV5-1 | ASSPPRTNNEQF
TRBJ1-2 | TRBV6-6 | ASSYGAGDGYT
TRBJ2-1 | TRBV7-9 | ASSFFVGSHNEQF
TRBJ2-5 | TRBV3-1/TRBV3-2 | ASSQKIAGGSLQETQY
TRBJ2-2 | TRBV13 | ASSLWPRRANTGELF
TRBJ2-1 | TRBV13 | ASSLPRQGIEEQF
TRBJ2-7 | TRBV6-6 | ASTSWDEQY
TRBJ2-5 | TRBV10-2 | ASSLAGGETQY
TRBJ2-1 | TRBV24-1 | ATTRQGFGNEQF
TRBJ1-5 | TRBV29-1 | SVEFPGGRNQPQH
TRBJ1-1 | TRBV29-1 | SVLRQENTEAF
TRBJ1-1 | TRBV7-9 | ASSFRQNTEAF
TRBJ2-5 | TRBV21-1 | ASSKDRATSLRETQY
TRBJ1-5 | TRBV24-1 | ATSDGTRYQPQH
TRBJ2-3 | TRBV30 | AWSVPTTDTQY
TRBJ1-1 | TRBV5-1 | ASSPDANTEAF
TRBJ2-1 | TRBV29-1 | SVDIGTSGSWGQF
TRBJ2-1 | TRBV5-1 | ASSAPGTGGNEQF
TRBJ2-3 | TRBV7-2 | ASGTGRQDTQY
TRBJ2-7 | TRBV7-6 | ASSLAFGGDGYEQY
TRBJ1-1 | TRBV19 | ASSIRDVRSLAF
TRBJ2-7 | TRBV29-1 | SVLTGSSYEQY
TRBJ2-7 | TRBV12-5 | ASGLVSEQY
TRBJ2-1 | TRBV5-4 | ASSLAGRISYNEQF
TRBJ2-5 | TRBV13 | ASSLELAGQKDQETQY
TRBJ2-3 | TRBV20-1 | SAVRDSQY